Listed below are T cell receptor beta chains from one sample, sequenced in a study of identifying expanded T cells in peripheral blood. The repertoire was sequenced with immunoSEQ multiplex PCR; TCRdb's copy has only in-frame clones and lacks some. Of approximately 90,000 clones in the sample, about 90% were seen once. Sequencing was performed on blood. These receptors all stem from a person aged 18-69 years in good health. Both conserved end residues are part of each CDR3. D genes are given only for firm matches. Rows may omit the clone size; those that give it use once, few, many or a size class.

>NA|TRBJ2-7|TRBV4-1|TRBD2
CASSRQQTSRDLYF
TGCGCCAGCAGCCGACAACAGACTAGCCGGGATTTGTACTTC
>NA|TRBJ2-1|TRBV7-2|TRBD2
CASSLVGTSAYNEQFF
TGTGCCAGCAGCTTAGTCGGGACTAGCGCCTACAATGAGCAGTTCTTC
>NA|TRBJ1-5|TRBV7-3|NA
CASSSKNFGGPGANQPQHF
TGTGCCAGCAGCTCAAAGAACTTCGGGGGTCCGGGGGCCAATCAGCCCCAGCATTTT
>NA|TRBJ2-7|TRBV2|NA
CASRRVGDEQYF
TGTGCCAGCAGACGGGTCGGCGACGAGCAGTACTTC
>NA|TRBJ1-6|TRBV6-6|NA
CASSYFPGQADSPLHF
TGTGCCAGCAGTTACTTCCCGGGGCAGGCCGATTCACCCCTCCACTTT
>NA|TRBJ2-2|TRBV5-1|NA
CASSLNKGGELFF
TGCGCCAGCAGCTTGAATAAAGGGGGGGAGCTGTTTTTT
>NA|TRBJ2-5|TRBV11-2|NA
CASSPRDGQAGETQYF
TGTGCCAGCAGCCCAAGGGACGGACAGGCGGGGGAGACCCAGTACTTC
>NA|TRBJ1-2|TRBV18|NA
CASSSLPSSGYGYTF
TGTGCCAGCTCATCTTTACCGTCCAGCGGCTATGGCTACACCTTC
>NA|TRBJ2-2|TRBV7-8|TRBD2
CASSLTMTSGGPAKNTGELFF
TGTGCCAGCAGCTTAACGATGACTAGCGGGGGGCCGGCTAAGAACACCGGGGAGCTGTTTTTT
>NA|TRBJ2-7|TRBV6-1|NA
CASSLRTSDEQYF
TGTGCCAGCAGTTTACGGACCTCAGACGAGCAGTACTTC
>NA|TRBJ2-3|TRBV7-8|NA
CASSLGTASTDTQYF
TGTGCCAGCAGCTTAGGGACAGCTAGCACAGATACGCAGTATTTT
>NA|TRBJ2-1|TRBV28|TRBD1
CASSLQTDRGFYNEQFF
TGTGCCAGCAGTTTGCAAACGGACAGGGGGTTCTACAATGAGCAGTTCTTC
>NA|TRBJ2-2|TRBV30|NA
CAWAKSAGELFF
TGTGCCTGGGCGAAGTCCGCCGGGGAGCTGTTTTTT
>once|TRBJ2-7|TRBV10-3|NA
CAIRGNTGSGEQYF
TGTGCCATCAGGGGAAACACAGGGTCGGGGGAGCAGTACTTC
>NA|TRBJ2-5|TRBV28|NA
CASSFGGNQETQYF
TGTGCCAGCAGTTTTGGCGGAAACCAAGAGACCCAGTACTTC
>NA|TRBJ1-1|TRBV6-1|NA
CASSPGRMNTEAFF
TGTGCCAGCAGCCCGGGCCGGATGAACACTGAAGCTTTCTTT
>NA|TRBJ2-1|TRBV15|TRBD1
CATAPGTERYNEQFF
TGTGCCACCGCCCCCGGGACAGAGAGATACAATGAGCAGTTCTTC
>NA|TRBJ1-5|TRBV6-1|TRBD1
CASSEASGQSSGQHF
TGTGCCAGCAGTGAAGCGTCGGGACAGTCCAGCGGCCAGCATTTT
>NA|TRBJ2-7|TRBV27|TRBD2
CASSVRAASGAEQYF
TGTGCCAGCAGTGTTCGGGCGGCTAGCGGGGCCGAGCAGTACTTC
>NA|TRBJ2-7|TRBV10-1|NA
CASSVGGSYEQYF
TGCGCCAGCAGTGTAGGGGGGTCCTACGAGCAGTACTTC
>NA|TRBJ2-5|TRBV7-9|NA
CASRNSGPQETQYF
TGTGCCAGCAGGAATAGCGGACCCCAAGAGACCCAGTACTTC
>NA|TRBJ2-2|TRBV4-1|TRBD1
CASSPGTGGSTGELFF
TGCGCCAGCAGCCCCGGGACAGGGGGAAGTACCGGGGAGCTGTTTTTT
>NA|TRBJ2-7|TRBV28|NA
CASSSSATDEQYF
TGTGCCAGCAGTAGCTCAGCGACGGACGAGCAGTACTTC
>NA|TRBJ2-2|TRBV6-4|NA
CASSGLAGTGELFF
TGTGCCAGCAGTGGGCTAGCTGGCACCGGGGAGCTGTTTTTT
>NA|TRBJ2-1|TRBV14|NA
CASSQANEQFF
TGTGCCAGCAGCCAGGCGAATGAGCAGTTCTTC
>NA|TRBJ2-7|TRBV29-1|NA
CSVEDGDSYEQYF
TGCAGCGTCGAAGACGGGGACTCCTACGAGCAGTACTTC
>NA|TRBJ2-3|TRBV5-1|TRBD2
CASSTTKRGATDTQYF
TGCGCCAGCAGCACTACAAAGCGGGGGGCGACAGATACGCAGTATTTT
>NA|TRBJ2-7|TRBV19|TRBD1
CASSIVPGGHEQYF
TGTGCCAGTAGTATAGTGCCAGGGGGCCACGAGCAGTACTTC
>NA|TRBJ1-1|TRBV6-6|NA
CASSLTGVGTEAFF
TGTGCCAGCAGTTTGACCGGGGTCGGCACTGAAGCTTTCTTT
>NA|TRBJ2-3|TRBV7-7|NA
CASSWRTTDTQYF
TGTGCCAGCAGCTGGCGGACCACAGATACGCAGTATTTT
>NA|TRBJ1-1|TRBV5-1|NA
CASSLAVGASRNTEAFF
TGCGCCAGCAGCTTGGCCGTTGGGGCAAGTCGGAACACTGAAGCTTTCTTT
>NA|TRBJ2-1|TRBV28|TRBD2
CASSSLTSGRNEQFF
TGTGCCAGCAGTTCCCTAACTAGCGGGAGGAATGAGCAGTTCTTC
>NA|TRBJ2-7|TRBV4-2|TRBD1
CASSQERDSSYEQYF
TGTGCCAGCAGCCAAGAAAGGGACAGCTCCTACGAGCAGTACTTC
>NA|TRBJ2-7|TRBV7-3|NA
CASSDRGGVREQYF
TGTGCCAGCAGCGATCGGGGTGGGGTCCGCGAGCAGTACTTC
>NA|TRBJ2-3|TRBV7-7|NA
CASSLSQSADTQYF
TGTGCCAGCAGCTTATCCCAAAGCGCGGATACGCAGTATTTT
>few|TRBJ1-5|TRBV4-1|NA
CASSQDPTGPNQPQHF
TGCGCCAGCAGCCAAGACCCGACAGGACCTAATCAGCCCCAGCATTTT
>NA|TRBJ2-5|TRBV5-1|NA
CASSFNTQETQYF
TGCGCCAGCAGCTTTAATACCCAAGAGACCCAGTACTTC
>NA|TRBJ2-5|TRBV6-6|NA
CASSRQETQYF
TGTGCCAGCAGCAGACAAGAGACCCAGTACTTC
>NA|TRBJ2-5|TRBV5-1|TRBD2
CASSAGTSGGILQETQYF
TGCGCCAGCAGCGCCGGGACTAGCGGGGGAATACTCCAAGAGACCCAGTACTTC
>once|TRBJ1-5|TRBV7-9|NA
CASSFDRNQPQHF
TGTGCCAGCAGTTTTGACAGGAATCAGCCCCAGCATTTT
>once|TRBJ1-5|TRBV15|TRBD1
CATSRAGGSNQPQHF
TGTGCCACCAGCAGAGCAGGGGGTAGCAATCAGCCCCAGCATTTT
>NA|TRBJ1-2|TRBV29-1|NA
CSVEGGPAGRGYGYTF
TGCAGCGTTGAGGGGGGCCCGGCAGGACGGGGATATGGCTACACCTTC
>NA|TRBJ2-7|TRBV6-1|TRBD1
CASSARDSSSYEQYF
TGTGCCAGCAGTGCCAGGGACAGCAGCTCCTACGAGCAGTACTTC
>NA|TRBJ2-5|TRBV5-1|TRBD2
CASSPATSGAETQYF
TGCGCCAGCAGCCCCGCTACTAGCGGGGCCGAGACCCAGTACTTC
>NA|TRBJ1-2|TRBV29-1|NA
CSAGLNYGYTF
TGCAGCGCCGGGCTGAACTATGGCTACACCTTC
>NA|TRBJ2-3|TRBV4-2|TRBD2
CASSQDLSGGPWYF
TGTGCCAGCAGCCAGGATTTAAGCGGGGGGCCCTGGTATTTT
>few|TRBJ2-3|TRBV21-1|NA
CASSKERGGTDTQYF
TGTGCCAGCAGCAAAGAGCGGGGGGGCACAGATACGCAGTATTTT
>once|TRBJ2-7|TRBV13|TRBD2
CASSLAGPDYEQYF
TGTGCCAGCAGCCTAGCGGGACCCGACTACGAGCAGTACTTC
>NA|TRBJ2-3|TRBV5-1|NA
CASSLLSPSTDTQYF
TGCGCCAGCAGCTTGTTATCCCCGAGCACAGATACGCAGTATTTT
>NA|TRBJ2-7|TRBV5-1|TRBD1
CASSSMTGSYEQYF
TGCGCCAGCAGCTCGATGACAGGGAGCTACGAGCAGTACTTC
>NA|TRBJ2-2|TRBV4-2|NA
CASSRDRSWELFF
TGTGCCAGCAGCCGCGACCGGTCCTGGGAGCTGTTTTTT
>NA|TRBJ2-5|TRBV6-5|TRBD1
CASGETGEQETQYF
TGTGCCAGCGGCGAGACAGGGGAACAAGAGACCCAGTACTTC
>once|TRBJ1-1|TRBV6-5|NA
CASSYGGHTEAFF
TGTGCCAGCAGTTACGGGGGGCACACTGAAGCTTTCTTT
>NA|TRBJ2-7|TRBV7-9|TRBD1
CASSAGTGEYEQYF
TGTGCCAGCAGCGCCGGGACAGGGGAGTACGAGCAGTACTTC
>few|TRBJ2-2|TRBV25-1|TRBD1
CASRTGGDTGELFF
TGTGCCAGCAGGACAGGGGGCGACACCGGGGAGCTGTTTTTT
>NA|TRBJ2-6|TRBV6-4|NA
CASSDSSSFSGANVLTF
TGTGCCAGCAGTGACTCGAGCAGTTTCTCTGGGGCCAACGTCCTGACTTTC
>few|TRBJ1-6|TRBV11-2|NA
CASSLLRDSPLHF
TGTGCCAGCAGCTTATTACGGGATTCACCCCTCCACTTT
>NA|TRBJ1-5|TRBV9|NA
CASSVGDNYQPQHF
TGTGCCAGCAGCGTAGGGGACAACTATCAGCCCCAGCATTTT
>NA|TRBJ2-7|TRBV28|NA
CASSQQRAPSYEQYF
TGTGCCAGCAGTCAGCAGCGAGCCCCCTCCTACGAGCAGTACTTC
>NA|TRBJ2-2|TRBV30|NA
CAWSPGSLEAGELFF
TGTGCCTGGAGTCCTGGCAGCCTCGAAGCCGGGGAGCTGTTTTTT